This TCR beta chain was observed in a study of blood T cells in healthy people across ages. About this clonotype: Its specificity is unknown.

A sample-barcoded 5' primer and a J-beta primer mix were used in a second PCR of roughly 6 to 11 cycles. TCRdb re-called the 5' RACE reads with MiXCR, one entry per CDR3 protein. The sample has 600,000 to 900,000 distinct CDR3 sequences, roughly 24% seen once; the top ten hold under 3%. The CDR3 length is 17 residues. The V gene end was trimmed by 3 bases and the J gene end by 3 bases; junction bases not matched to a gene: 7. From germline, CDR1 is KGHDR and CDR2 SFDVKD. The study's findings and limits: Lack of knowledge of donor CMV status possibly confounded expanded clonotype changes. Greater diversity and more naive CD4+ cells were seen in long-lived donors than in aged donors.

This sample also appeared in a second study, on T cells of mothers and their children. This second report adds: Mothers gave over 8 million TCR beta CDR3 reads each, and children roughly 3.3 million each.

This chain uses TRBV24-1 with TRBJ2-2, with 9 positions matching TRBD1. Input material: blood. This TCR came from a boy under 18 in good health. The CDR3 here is CATSDVPGQGHTGELFF. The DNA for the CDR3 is TGTGCCACCAGTGATGTCCCGGGACAGGGTCACACCGGGGAGCTGTTTTTT.